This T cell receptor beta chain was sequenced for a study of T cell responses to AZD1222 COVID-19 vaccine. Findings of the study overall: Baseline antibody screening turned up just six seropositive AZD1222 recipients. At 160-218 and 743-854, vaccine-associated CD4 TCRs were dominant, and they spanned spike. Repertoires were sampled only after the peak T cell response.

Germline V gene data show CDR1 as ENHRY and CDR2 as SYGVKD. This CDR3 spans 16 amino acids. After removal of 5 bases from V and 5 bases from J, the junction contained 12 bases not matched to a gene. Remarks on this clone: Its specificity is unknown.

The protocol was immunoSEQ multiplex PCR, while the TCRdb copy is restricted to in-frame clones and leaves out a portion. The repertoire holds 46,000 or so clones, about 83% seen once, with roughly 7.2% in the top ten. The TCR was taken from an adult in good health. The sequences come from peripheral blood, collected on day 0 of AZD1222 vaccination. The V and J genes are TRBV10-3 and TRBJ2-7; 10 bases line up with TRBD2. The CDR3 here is CAISYYRTSGRNEQYF. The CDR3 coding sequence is TGTGCCATCAGTTATTATCGGACTAGCGGACGAAACGAGCAGTACTTC.